Below, one T cell receptor beta chain is given with its context. These data come from a study of blood T cell repertoires in COVID-19. Study-level information: COVID-19 samples from acute and convalescent phases originated in the United States, Italy and Spain. In each case, the material was cDNA or gDNA derived from T cells, B-cell-depleted T cells, or PBMCs.

In the original processing: By means of reference gene primer amplification, nucleated cell counts were estimated. TCRdb's copy holds only in-frame clones and misses some; the assay was immunoSEQ multiplex PCR. The DNA gave D and trimming, while V, J and clone size come from that table. The data contain roughly 50,000 clones, approximately 83% of them seen just once; the ten biggest clones take up 2.5% to 3%. Sequencing input: peripheral blood. This clonotype was obtained from an elderly woman with acute or convalescent COVID-19.

The CDR3 here is CASSDPGLGVSGNTIYF. Here the CDR3 DNA reads TGTGCCAGCAGCGATCCGGGACTGGGAGTCTCTGGAAACACCATATATTTT. The rearrangement uses TRBV6-4 and TRBJ1-3; tentatively, D is TRBD1 (5 bases). The V gene lost 6 bases and the J gene lost 0 bases, with 18 bases spanning the gap. Looked up from germline, CDR1 is MRHNA and CDR2 is SNTAGT. This CDR3 comprises 17 residues.